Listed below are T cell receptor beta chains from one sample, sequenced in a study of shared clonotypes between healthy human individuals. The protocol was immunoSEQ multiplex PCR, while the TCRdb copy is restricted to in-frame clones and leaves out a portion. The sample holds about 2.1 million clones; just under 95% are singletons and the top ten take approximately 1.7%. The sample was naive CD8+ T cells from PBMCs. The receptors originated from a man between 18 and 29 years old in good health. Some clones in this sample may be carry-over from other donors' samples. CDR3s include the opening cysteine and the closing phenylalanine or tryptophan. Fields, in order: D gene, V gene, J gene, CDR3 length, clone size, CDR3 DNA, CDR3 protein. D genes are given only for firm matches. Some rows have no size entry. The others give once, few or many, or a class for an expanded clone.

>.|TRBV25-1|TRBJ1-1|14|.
TGTGCCAGCAGTGAAAGCAGACTACCCACTGAAGCTTTCTTT
CASSESRLPTEAFF
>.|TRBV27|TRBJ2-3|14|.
TGTGCCAGCAGTCCTCGCTTTTTTACAGATACGCAGTATTTT
CASSPRFFTDTQYF
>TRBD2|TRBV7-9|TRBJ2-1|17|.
TGTGCCAGCAGCCCCGCCCGGGCTAGCGGCCACTACAATGAGCAGTTCTTC
CASSPARASGHYNEQFF
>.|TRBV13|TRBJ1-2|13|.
TGTGCCAGCAGCTTTAGAGACAACTATGGCTACACCTTC
CASSFRDNYGYTF
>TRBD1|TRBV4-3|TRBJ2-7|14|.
TGCGCCAGCAGCCACCAGGACAGGGACTACGAGCAGTACTTC
CASSHQDRDYEQYF
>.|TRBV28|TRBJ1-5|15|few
TGTGCCAGCAGTTTTTGGGACGCGGGAGTGGGGCCCCAGCATTTT
CASSFWDAGVGPQHF
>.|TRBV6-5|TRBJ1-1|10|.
TGTGCCAGCAGGGGCACTGAAGCTTTCTTT
CASRGTEAFF
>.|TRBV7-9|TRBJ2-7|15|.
TGTGCCAGCAGCAGAACGACCGGGAACTCCTACGAGCAGTACTTC
CASSRTTGNSYEQYF
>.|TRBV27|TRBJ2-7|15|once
TGTGCCAGCAGTTGGGCCCCAGTGACCCCCTACGAGCAGTACTTC
CASSWAPVTPYEQYF
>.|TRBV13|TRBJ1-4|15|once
TGTGCCAGCAGCTCCCGGAAAGCAACTAATGAAAAACTGTTTTTT
CASSSRKATNEKLFF
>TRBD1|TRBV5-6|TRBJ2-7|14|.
TGTGCCAGCAGCTTGGGGACAGGGATCGACGAGCAGTACTTC
CASSLGTGIDEQYF
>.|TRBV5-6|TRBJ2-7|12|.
TGTGCCAGCAGCTACCTAACCTACGAGCAGTACTTC
CASSYLTYEQYF
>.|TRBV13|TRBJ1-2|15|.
TGTGCCAGCAGCCCGGGTAGGACAGTCGACTATGGCTACACCTTC
CASSPGRTVDYGYTF
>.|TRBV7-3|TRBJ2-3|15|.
TGTGCCAGCAGCCTCCGGGACAAGAGCACAGATACGCAGTATTTT
CASSLRDKSTDTQYF
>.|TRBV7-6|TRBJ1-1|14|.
TGTGCCAGCAGCTTAGTACTAGGAGGGACTGAAGCTTTCTTT
CASSLVLGGTEAFF
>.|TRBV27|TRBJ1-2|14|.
TGTGCCAGCAGTTTCCTCGCGGGCCCGGGAGGCTACACCTTC
CASSFLAGPGGYTF
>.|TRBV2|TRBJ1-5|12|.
TGTGCCGCCGGGCGGAACGATCAGCCCCAGCATTTT
CAAGRNDQPQHF
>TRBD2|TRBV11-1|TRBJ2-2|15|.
TGTGCCAGCAGCGAGGGACTAGCGGGAGCCGGGGAGCTGTTTTTT
CASSEGLAGAGELFF
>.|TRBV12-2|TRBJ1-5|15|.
TGTGCAAGTCGTCAAAAGACAGGGCGCAATCAGCCCCAGCATTTT
CASRQKTGRNQPQHF
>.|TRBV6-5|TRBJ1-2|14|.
TGTGCCAGCAGTCCGGTCGTAGCTAACTATGGCTACACCTTC
CASSPVVANYGYTF
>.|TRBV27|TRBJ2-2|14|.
TGTGCCAGCAGTGAGGGGAGACACACCGGGGAGCTGTTTTTT
CASSEGRHTGELFF
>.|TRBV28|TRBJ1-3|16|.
TGTGCCAGCAGTTTAATCGGCGGAGTCTCTGGAAACACCATATATTTT
CASSLIGGVSGNTIYF
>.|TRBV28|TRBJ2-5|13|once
TGTGCCAGCAGTTTCGTGGTCCAAGAGACCCAGTACTTC
CASSFVVQETQYF
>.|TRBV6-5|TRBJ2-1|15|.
TGTGCCAGCAGTTACCTCCCGACGAGCTACAATGAGCAGTTCTTC
CASSYLPTSYNEQFF
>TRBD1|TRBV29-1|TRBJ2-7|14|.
TGCAGCGTTGAAGGCCAGGACAGGGGCTACGAGCAGTACTTC
CSVEGQDRGYEQYF
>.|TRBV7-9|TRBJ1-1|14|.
TGTGCCAGCAGAGATAAAGCCCCTGGCACTGAAGCTTTCTTT
CASRDKAPGTEAFF
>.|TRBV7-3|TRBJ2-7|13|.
TGTGCCAGCAGCTTAGTGGGGGAAGGCGAGCAGTACTTC
CASSLVGEGEQYF
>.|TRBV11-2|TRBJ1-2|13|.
TGTGCCAGCCAGGGTTTTTTTGTCTATGGCTACACCTTC
CASQGFFVYGYTF
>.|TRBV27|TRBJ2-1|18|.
TGTGCCAGCAGTTTAAAGAAACGACCGTCGGGCCTAATGGATGAGCAGTTCTTC
CASSLKKRPSGLMDEQFF
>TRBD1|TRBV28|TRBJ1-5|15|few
TGTGCCAGCAGTTTCGTGACAGGGAGCAATCAGCCCCAGCATTTT
CASSFVTGSNQPQHF
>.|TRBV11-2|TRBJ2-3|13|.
TGTGCCAGCAGCTCCTATAGCACAGATACGCAGTATTTT
CASSSYSTDTQYF
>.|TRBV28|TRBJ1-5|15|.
TGTGCCAGTCTCAGCCTCGGGACCCTCGGGCAGCCCCAGCATTTT
CASLSLGTLGQPQHF
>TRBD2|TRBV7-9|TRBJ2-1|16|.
TGTGCCAGCAGCCCATCGCGGGGGAGCTCCTACAATGAGCAGTTCTTC
CASSPSRGSSYNEQFF
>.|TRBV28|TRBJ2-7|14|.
TGTGCCAGCAGCAAGCCGGGAGTTCAATTAGGGCAGTACTTC
CASSKPGVQLGQYF
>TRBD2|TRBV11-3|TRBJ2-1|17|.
TGTGCCAGCAGCACCCGGACTAGCGGGTCATCCTACAATGAGCAGTTCTTC
CASSTRTSGSSYNEQFF
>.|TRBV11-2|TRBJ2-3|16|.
TGTGCCAGCAGCTTATCGGGACCCCCCGCGAGGTATACGCAGTATTTT
CASSLSGPPARYTQYF
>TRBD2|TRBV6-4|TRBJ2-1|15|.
TGTGCCAGCAGTAACCGACTAGCGGGCTACAATGAGCAGTTCTTC
CASSNRLAGYNEQFF
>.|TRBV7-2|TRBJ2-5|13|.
TGTGCCAGCAGCCCCGTATTACAAGAGACCCAGTACTTC
CASSPVLQETQYF
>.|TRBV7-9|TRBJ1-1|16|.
TGTGCCAACAGCTACCCCTCTCTGGGAGATAACACTGAAGCTTTCTTT
CANSYPSLGDNTEAFF
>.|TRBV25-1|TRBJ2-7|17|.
TGTGCCAGCATCGGGGGTAGGGGGGCTATAGGGTCCTACGAGCAGTACTTC
CASIGGRGAIGSYEQYF
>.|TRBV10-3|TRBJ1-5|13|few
TGTGCCATCAGTGACAAGGGTCCTCAGCCCCAGCATTTT
CAISDKGPQPQHF
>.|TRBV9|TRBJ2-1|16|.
TGTGCCAGCAGCCCATCTGGGGATGGCTCCTACAATGAGCAGTTCTTC
CASSPSGDGSYNEQFF